These 20 T cell receptor beta chains were all obtained from the same sample, sequenced in a study of shared clonotypes between healthy human individuals. TCRdb's table, derived via immunoSEQ multiplex PCR, lists solely in-frame clones and lacks some. The table lists 800,000 to 1,200,000 clones, approximately 80% of them singletons. The specimen was memory CD4+ T cells from PBMCs. Subset noted: CD45RA-negative fraction. The receptors derive from a man between 18 and 35 years old in good health. Some clones in this sample may be carry-over from other donors' samples.

This clone was counted between two and nine times. Other nucleotide sequences in the sample specify the same CDR3. The CDR3 DNA is TGCGCCAGCTCCACGGGCAATTCCTACAATGAGCAGTTCTTC. Translating gives CASSTGNSYNEQFF. The J gene is TRBJ2-1, the V gene TRBV5-1; no firm D call. This CDR3 is built from 14 residues. CDR1 and CDR2 from the germline V gene are SGHRS and YFSETQ. Trimming left V 7 bases short and J 1 base short, with 12 bases between.

This clone was detected only once. The chain couples TRBV2 to TRBJ1-6; 9 bases fit TRBD1. Germline-derived CDR1 and CDR2 are SNHLY and FYNNEI. Germline trimming cut 0 bases from V and 7 bases from J; bases unmatched to any gene: 1. The CDR3 has 15 amino acids. This CDR3 is CASSEAGTGNSPLHF. The CDR3 DNA reads as TGTGCCAGCAGTGAAGCCGGGACAGGGAATTCACCCCTCCACTTT.

Only a few counts were recorded for this clone. The chain employs TRBV2 and TRBJ1-4; TRBD1 agrees at 9 bases. With V trimmed by 7 bases and J by 11 bases, 11 bases remained unmatched. Germline V gives CDR1 SNHLY, CDR2 FYNNEI. This CDR3 contains 14 residues. The CDR3 protein is CASNWGDREEKLFF. CDR3 in DNA: TGTGCCAGCAACTGGGGGGACAGGGAAGAGAAACTGTTTTTT.

The chain couples TRBV6-1 to TRBJ1-5; the D is unclear. V gave up 3 bases and J gave up 5 bases, with 8 bases separating them. This CDR3 contains 13 residues. Germline V gives CDR1 MNHNS, CDR2 SASEGT. CDR3 bases: TGTGCCAGCAGTGAGGCTGGGGATCAGCCCCAGCATTTT. This sequence encodes CASSEAGDQPQHF.

This rearrangement joins TRBV2 to TRBJ2-2; D is unresolved. Trimming removed 7 bases from V and 0 bases from J, with 9 bases in between. Germline loops: CDR1 SNHLY, CDR2 FYNNEI. The CDR3 sequence is 14 residues long. The CDR3: CASNRQSNTGELFF. CDR3 in DNA: TGTGCCAGCAACCGGCAATCGAACACCGGGGAGCTGTTTTTT. The variable domain in full, completed from reference TRBV2 and TRBJ2-2, reads EPEVTQTPSHQVTQMGQEVILRCVPISNHLYFYWYRQILGQKVEFLVSFYNNEISEKSEIFDDQFSVERPDGSNFTLKIRSTKLEDSAMYFCASNRQSNTGELFFGEGSRLTVL.

This chain uses TRBV28 with TRBJ2-7; either TRBD1 or TRBD2 may supply D (5 bases each). Germline V gives CDR1 MDHEN, CDR2 SYDVKM. This CDR3 is 14 amino acids long. V lost 2 bases and J 5 bases, leaving 13 bases between the germline ends. CDR3 DNA: TGTGCCAGCAGTTTAGTGGGACGCGGGCACGAGCAGTACTTC. This sequence encodes CASSLVGRGHEQYF.

This sequence joins TRBV2 and TRBJ2-3; 9 bases fit TRBD2. The germline V gene has CDR1 SNHLY and CDR2 FYNNEI. The CDR3 is 15 amino acids. The ends lost 6 bases at V and 4 bases at J; junction bases unmatched: 8. In DNA form, the CDR3 reads TGTGCCAGCAGGGGGACTAGCCCCTCCCCAGATACGCAGTATTTT. The encoded protein is CASRGTSPSPDTQYF.

The chain combines TRBV6-1 with TRBJ1-2; 7 bases line up with TRBD1. CDR3 size: 13 residues. V lost 4 bases, J lost 8 bases, and 7 bases stayed unmatched. Germline V gene lookup returns CDR1 MNHNS and CDR2 SASEGT. The CDR3 protein is CASSGTGQRGYTF. CDR3 coding DNA: TGTGCCAGCAGTGGGACAGGCCAGCGGGGCTACACCTTC.

J is TRBJ2-5 and V is TRBV7-3; D is unclear. The length of the CDR3 is 13 residues. CDR1 and CDR2 (germline): SGHTA, FQGTGA. The V and J ends lost 9 bases and 4 bases respectively, with 15 bases between them. Here the CDR3 reads CASSYGARETQYF. Written as DNA, the CDR3 is TGTGCCAGTAGTTATGGAGCGCGAGAGACCCAGTACTTC. Looking up the rest from reference TRBV7-3 and TRBJ2-5 gives the full variable domain: GAGVSQTPSNKVTEKGKYVELRCDPISGHTALYWYRQSLGQGPEFLIYFQGTGAADDSGLPNDRFFAVRPEGSVSTLKIQRTERGDSAVYLCASSYGARETQYFGPGTRLLVL.

This clone has only one observation. This chain joins TRBV19 and TRBJ2-3, with no clear D. CDR1 and CDR2 from the germline V gene are LNHDA and SQIVND (reference sequence). The CDR3 runs 14 residues. V gave up 3 bases and J gave up 2 bases, with 9 bases separating them. The CDR3 reads CASSIGKNTDTQYF. CDR3 nucleotides: TGTGCCAGTAGTATCGGCAAAAACACAGATACGCAGTATTTT.

The V and J genes are TRBV28 and TRBJ2-1, with 8 bases that match TRBD2. There are 13 residues in the CDR3. From germline, CDR1 is MDHEN and CDR2 SYDVKM. V was pared by 11 bases and J by 9 bases, with 12 bases of the junction left unmatched. The chain's CDR3 is CALEGSGVGEQFF. The CDR3 nucleotides read TGTGCCCTAGAAGGTAGCGGGGTGGGTGAGCAGTTCTTC.

The V gene is TRBV5-1, the J gene TRBJ2-7; TRBD1 might be the D (6 bases). V dropped 7 bases and J dropped 6 bases, with 17 bases sitting between them. This CDR3 is 13 amino acids long. Germline loops: CDR1 SGHRS, CDR2 YFSETQ. The DNA for the CDR3 is TGCGCCAGCCTTGAAGTCGTAGGGGGCGAGCAGTACTTC. Its translation: CASLEVVGGEQYF.

The rearrangement links TRBV18 to TRBJ2-1; D gene ambiguous. Germline V CDR1 and CDR2: KGHSH, LQKENI. Trimming took off 3 bases at V and 6 bases at J, with 3 bases between the two ends. The CDR3 is 11 amino acids. CDR3 loop: CASSPSNEQFF. The DNA of the CDR3 is TGTGCCAGCTCACCCAGCAATGAGCAGTTCTTC.

This clone was seen a single time. The chain combines TRBV5-5 with TRBJ1-3; D is uncertain. V was shortened by 4 bases and J by 2 bases, with 10 bases between the two germline ends. The germline CDR1 and CDR2 sequences are SGHKS and YYEKEE (reference sequence). CDR3 length: 14 residues. CDR3 DNA sequence: TGTGCCAGCAGCCCACACGGGACTGGAAACACCATATATTTT. It translates to CASSPHGTGNTIYF.

V usage is TRBV30 and J usage is TRBJ2-2, with a tentative D call TRBD2 (5 bases). V lost 4 bases, J lost 4 bases, and 19 bases lay in between. The CDR3 has 16 residues. Germline CDR1 is GTSNPN and CDR2 is SVGIG (reference sequence). CDR3 sequence reads: CAWIQSTRLSTGELFF. As DNA, the CDR3 is TGTGCCTGGATTCAGAGTACTAGACTTAGCACCGGGGAGCTGTTTTTT. Together with reference TRBV30 and TRBJ2-2, the CDR3 gives the full variable domain: SQTIHQWPATLVQPVGSPLSLECTVEGTSNPNLYWYRQAAGRGLQLLFYSVGIGQISSEVPQNLSASRPQDRQFILSSKKLLLSDSGFYLCAWIQSTRLSTGELFFGEGSRLTVL.

The J gene is TRBJ2-1, the V gene TRBV6-1, with TRBD2 matching 8 bases. The V gene's germline CDR1 is MNHNS and CDR2 SASEGT. This CDR3 has 14 residues. V lost 10 bases to trimming and J lost 7 bases; unmatched junction nucleotides: 12. The DNA of the CDR3 is TGTGCCACCCTAACTAGCGGCCTTGAGAATGAGCAGTTCTTC. This translates into CATLTSGLENEQFF.

The chain recombines TRBV6-6 with TRBJ1-2; D uncertain. The V end was cut by 2 bases, the J end by 5 bases, with 3 bases between. The germline gives CDR1 MNHNY, CDR2 SVGAGI (reference sequence). The CDR3 spans 11 residues. The CDR3 DNA reads TGTGCCAGCAGTTACGGGTATGGCTACACCTTC. This gives the protein CASSYGYGYTF.

About this clone itself: The same CDR3 can be traced to other DNA sequences in this sample. This rearrangement joins TRBV6-5 to TRBJ2-7, with TRBD2 matching 11 bases. Unmatched junction bases numbered 2, after V lost 3 bases and J lost 1 base. CDR1 MNHEY and CDR2 SVGAGI come from the germline V gene. The CDR3 contains 15 residues. The CDR3 bases are TGTGCCAGCAGTTATAGCGGGAGGGGATCCTACGAGCAGTACTTC. It yields the protein CASSYSGRGSYEQYF.

The chain has TRBV30 and TRBJ2-1; D possibly corresponds to TRBD2 (5 bases). Trimming cost V 2 bases and J 7 bases, with 9 bases left between them. This CDR3 is 12 amino acids long. CDR1 is GTSNPN and CDR2 is SVGIG in the germline V gene (reference sequence). CDR3: CAWSYSGNEQFF. The CDR3 DNA sequence: TGTGCCTGGAGTTACAGCGGAAATGAGCAGTTCTTC.

This clone was detected ten times or more. The chain is built from TRBV4-1 and TRBJ2-1, with unresolved D. Germline V gives CDR1 MGHRA, CDR2 YSYEKL. V was pared by 4 bases and J by 0 bases, with 16 bases between. CDR3 length: 17 amino acids. The CDR3 nucleotides are TGCGCCAGCAGCCCCCTTCGGCTGACAAACTCCTACAATGAGCAGTTCTTC. Its protein product is CASSPLRLTNSYNEQFF.